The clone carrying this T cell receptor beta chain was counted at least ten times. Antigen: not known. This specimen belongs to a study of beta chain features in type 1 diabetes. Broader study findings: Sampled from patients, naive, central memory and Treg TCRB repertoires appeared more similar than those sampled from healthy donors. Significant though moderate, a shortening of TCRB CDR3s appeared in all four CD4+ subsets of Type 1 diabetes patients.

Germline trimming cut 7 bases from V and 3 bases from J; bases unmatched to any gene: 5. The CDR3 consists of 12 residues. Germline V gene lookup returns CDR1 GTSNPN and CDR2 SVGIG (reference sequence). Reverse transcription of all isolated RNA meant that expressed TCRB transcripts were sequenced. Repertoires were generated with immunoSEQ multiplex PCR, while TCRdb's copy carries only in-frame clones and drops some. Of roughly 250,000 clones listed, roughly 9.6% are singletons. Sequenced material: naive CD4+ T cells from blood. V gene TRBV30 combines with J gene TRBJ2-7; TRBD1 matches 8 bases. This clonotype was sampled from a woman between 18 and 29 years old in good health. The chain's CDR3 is CASKTGGYEQYF. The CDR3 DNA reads TGTGCCTCGAAAACAGGGGGCTACGAGCAGTACTTC.